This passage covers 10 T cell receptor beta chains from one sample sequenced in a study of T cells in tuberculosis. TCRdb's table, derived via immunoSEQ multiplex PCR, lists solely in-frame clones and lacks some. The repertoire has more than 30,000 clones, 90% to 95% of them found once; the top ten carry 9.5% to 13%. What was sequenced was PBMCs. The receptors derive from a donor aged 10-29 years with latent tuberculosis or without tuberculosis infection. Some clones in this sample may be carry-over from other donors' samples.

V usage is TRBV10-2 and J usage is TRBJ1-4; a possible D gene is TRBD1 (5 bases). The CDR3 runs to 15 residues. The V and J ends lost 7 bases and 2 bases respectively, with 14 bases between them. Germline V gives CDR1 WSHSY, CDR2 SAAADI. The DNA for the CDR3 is TGCGCCAGCACCGCCGACAGCGGGACTAATGAAAAACTGTTTTTT. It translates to CASTADSGTNEKLFF.

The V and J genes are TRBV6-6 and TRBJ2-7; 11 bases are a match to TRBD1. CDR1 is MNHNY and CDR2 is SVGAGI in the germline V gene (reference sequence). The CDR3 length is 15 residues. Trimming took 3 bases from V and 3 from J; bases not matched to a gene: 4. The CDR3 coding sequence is TGTGCCAGCAGTTATGCCGGGACAGGGGGCTACGAGCAGTACTTC. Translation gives CASSYAGTGGYEQYF.

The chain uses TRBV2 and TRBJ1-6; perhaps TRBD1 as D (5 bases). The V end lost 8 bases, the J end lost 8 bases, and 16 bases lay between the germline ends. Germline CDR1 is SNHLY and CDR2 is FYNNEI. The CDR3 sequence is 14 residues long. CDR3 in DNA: TGTGCCAGCCAGGGTTTCGGGCTGGATTCACCCCTCCACTTT. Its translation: CASQGFGLDSPLHF.

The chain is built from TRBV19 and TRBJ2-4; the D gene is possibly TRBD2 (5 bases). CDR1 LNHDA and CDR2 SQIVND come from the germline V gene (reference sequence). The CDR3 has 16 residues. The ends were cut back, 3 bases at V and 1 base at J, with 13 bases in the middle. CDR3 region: CASSMVPQRAKNIQYF. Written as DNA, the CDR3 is TGTGCCAGTAGTATGGTTCCACAGCGGGCCAAAAACATTCAGTACTTC.

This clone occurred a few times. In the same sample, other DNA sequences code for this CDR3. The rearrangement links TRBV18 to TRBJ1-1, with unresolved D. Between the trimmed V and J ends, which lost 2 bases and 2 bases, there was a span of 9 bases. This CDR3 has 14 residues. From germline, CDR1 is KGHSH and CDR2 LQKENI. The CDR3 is CASSPRPGNTEAFF. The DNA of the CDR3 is TGTGCCAGCTCACCAAGGCCAGGCAACACTGAAGCTTTCTTT.

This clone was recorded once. The CDR3 coding sequence is TGCGCCAGCAGCTTGGGACTAGCGGGGAGCTCCTACGAGCAGTACGTC. This gives the protein CASSLGLAGSSYEQYV. The rearrangement uses TRBV5-1 and TRBJ2-7; 11 bases match TRBD2. The J segment lost 0 bases and the V segment lost 0 bases, leaving 2 bases of the junction unmatched. Germline values: CDR1 SGHRS, CDR2 YFSETQ. The CDR3 has 16 amino acids.

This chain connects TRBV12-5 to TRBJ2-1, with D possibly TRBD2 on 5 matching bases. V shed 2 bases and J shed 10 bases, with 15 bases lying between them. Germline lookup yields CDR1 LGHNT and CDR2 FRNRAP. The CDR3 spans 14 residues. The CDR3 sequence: CASGLTGSFREQFF. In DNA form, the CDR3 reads TGTGCTAGTGGTTTGACGGGGTCCTTCCGGGAGCAGTTCTTC.

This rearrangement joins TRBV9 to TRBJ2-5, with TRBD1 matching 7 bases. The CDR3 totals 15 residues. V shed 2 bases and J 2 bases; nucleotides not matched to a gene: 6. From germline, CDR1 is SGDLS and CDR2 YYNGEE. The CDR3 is CASSVRTGIQETQYF. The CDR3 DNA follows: TGTGCCAGCAGCGTTAGGACAGGAATACAAGAGACCCAGTACTTC.

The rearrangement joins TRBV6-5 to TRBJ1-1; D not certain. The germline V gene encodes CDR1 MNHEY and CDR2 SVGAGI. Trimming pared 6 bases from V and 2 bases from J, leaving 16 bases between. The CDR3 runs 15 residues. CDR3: CASRSQGVVNTEAFF. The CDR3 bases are TGTGCCAGCAGATCCCAAGGAGTAGTTAACACTGAAGCTTTCTTT.

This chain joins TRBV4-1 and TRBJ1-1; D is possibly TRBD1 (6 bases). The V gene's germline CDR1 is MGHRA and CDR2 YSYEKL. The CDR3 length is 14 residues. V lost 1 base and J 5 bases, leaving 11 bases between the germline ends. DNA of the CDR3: TGCGCCAGCAGCCAAGGAAGGGGGGGAACTGAAGCTTTCTTT. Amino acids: CASSQGRGGTEAFF.